Following are 28 T cell receptor beta chains from one sample sequenced in a study of regulatory T cells in long-lasting Graves disease. Libraries of TCR beta came from iRepertoire HTBI primers plus Arm-PCR of CDR3 regions. Each CDR3 protein gets one entry after TCRdb re-called the multiplex PCR reads with MiXCR. Of 200,000 to 250,000 distinct CDR3 sequences listed, 20% to 25% were seen once; the top ten hold more than 11%. Described time point: newly diagnosed GD, antithyroid drugs for less than 3 months. RNA isolated from PBMCs was used to make the TCR library. The input for sequencing was peripheral blood mononuclear cells (PBMCs), taken at new diagnosis, from a patient treated with antithyroid drugs. The receptors stem from a female donor with Graves disease.

This chain joins TRBV10-3 and TRBJ1-2, with D possibly being TRBD1 (5 bases). The CDR3 loop spans 14 amino acids. In germline, CDR1 is ENHRY, CDR2 SYGVKD. The germline V and J ends were trimmed by 0 bases and 5 bases, with 10 bases remaining between them. The CDR3 DNA follows: TGTGCCATCAGTGAGTCCATGACAGATTATGGCTACACCTTC. Translation: CAISESMTDYGYTF.

In this sample, this clonotype turned up many times. The J gene is TRBJ2-3, the V gene TRBV11-3, with 7 bases aligning to TRBD1. Germline-derived CDR1 and CDR2 are SGHNT and YENEEA. V lost 4 bases to trimming and J lost 9 bases; unmatched junction nucleotides: 7. The length of the CDR3 is 13 residues. CDR3 bases: TGTGCCAGCAGCTACCAACAGGGGAGAACGCAGTATTTT. This gives the protein CASSYQQGRTQYF.

For this clonotype: A much more abundant neighbour one base away suggests this may be a read error. The CDR3 coding sequence is TGCAGCGTTGTAGTCTCCAACTACGAGCAGTTCTTC. Protein product: CSVVVSNYEQFF. The chain has TRBV29-1 and TRBJ2-1; D remains ambiguous. This CDR3 is built from 12 residues. CDR1 and CDR2 (germline): SQVTM, ANQGSEA. V lost 4 bases and J lost 10, with 14 bases in between.

Ten or more counts support this clonotype. The chain combines TRBV24-1 with TRBJ2-7; D might be TRBD2 (5 bases). Germline V gives CDR1 KGHDR, CDR2 SFDVKD. This CDR3 comprises 13 residues. V gave up 3 bases and J gave up 5 bases, with 10 bases separating them. The CDR3 is CATSDPSRDEQYF. CDR3 sequence (DNA): TGTGCCACCAGTGATCCCTCGCGGGACGAGCAGTACTTC.

Notes on this clonotype: A much bigger clone sits one base away, suggesting this may be a read error. The V gene is TRBV7-3, the J gene TRBJ2-1; weak D call: TRBD2 (6 bases). From germline, CDR1 is SGHTA and CDR2 FQGTGA. This CDR3 is built from 15 residues. Here the CDR3 reads CASSLGAAGRDEQSF. The CDR3 bases are TGTGCCAGCAGCTTAGGGGCGGCGGGGCGGGATGAGCAGTCCTTC. Complete variable domain (other parts from reference TRBV7-3 and TRBJ2-1): GAGVSQTPSNKVTEKGKYVELRCDPISGHTALYWYRQSLGQGPEFLIYFQGTGAADDSGLPNDRFFAVRPEGSVSTLKIQRTERGDSAVYLCASSLGAAGRDEQSFGPGTRLTVL.

This clonotype was seen at least ten times. The V call is TRBV20-1, the J call TRBJ2-7, with TRBD2 identical over 8 bases. J lost 7 bases, V lost 1 base, and 12 bases had no gene match. Germline V gives CDR1 DFQATT, CDR2 SNEGSKA (reference sequence). CDR3 size: 15 residues. The CDR3 loop is CSARARPGLGYEQYF. The CDR3 nucleotides read TGCAGTGCTAGAGCTCGGCCGGGACTAGGTTATGAGCAGTACTTC.

The sample holds many counts of this clonotype. The genes are TRBV12-3 or TRBV12-4 and TRBJ2-2; weak D call: TRBD1 (6 bases). Trimming pared 6 bases from V and 6 bases from J, leaving 17 bases between. This CDR3 contains 15 residues. CDR3 sequence (DNA): TGTGCCAGCAGCCACGACAGGACCGCCCCCGGGGAGCTGTTTTTT. It specifies CASSHDRTAPGELFF.

This clonotype was counted many times. The chain couples TRBV10-2 to TRBJ1-5, with D possibly being TRBD1 (5 bases). V was cut by 2 bases and J by 6 bases, with 11 bases left in between. CDR1 and CDR2 from the germline V gene are WSHSY and SAAADI. The CDR3 is made up of 14 amino acids. The CDR3 loop reads CASSEGGWGQPQHF. The CDR3 DNA sequence: TGCGCCAGCAGTGAGGGGGGATGGGGTCAGCCCCAGCATTTT.

This clonotype was seen repeatedly, ten times or more. This chain joins TRBV5-1 and TRBJ1-3; TRBD1 might be the D (5 bases). The CDR3 totals 14 residues. V lost 0 bases and J lost 4, with 8 bases in between. Germline values: CDR1 SGHRS, CDR2 YFSETQ. CDR3 nucleotide sequence: TGCGCCAGCAGCTTGGCAGGGAACGGAAACACCATATATTTT. Protein: CASSLAGNGNTIYF.

This clonotype has ten or more counts. This chain connects TRBV7-3 to TRBJ2-1; 10 bases match TRBD1. The CDR3 spans 16 residues. J lost 7 bases, V lost 1 base, and 7 bases had no gene match. Germline lookup yields CDR1 SGHTA and CDR2 FQGTGA. The CDR3 loop reads CASSLIGTGVGNEQFF. Written as DNA, the CDR3 is TGTGCCAGCAGCTTAATCGGGACAGGGGTTGGAAATGAGCAGTTCTTC.

CDR3 DNA sequence: TGTGCCAGCAGCTTAGATCAGCTTGGCTATGGCTACACCTTC. Its translation: CASSLDQLGYGYTF. The chain joins TRBV7-2 to TRBJ1-2, with D unresolved. Germline V gene lookup returns CDR1 SGHTA and CDR2 FQGNSA. V lost 1 base, J lost 4 bases, and 10 bases lay in between. The CDR3 has 14 residues.

V is TRBV5-4 and J is TRBJ1-2, with 7 positions matching TRBD1. This CDR3 is 18 amino acids long. CDR1 is SGHNT and CDR2 is YYREEE in the germline V gene (reference sequence). J was trimmed by 0 bases and V by 4 bases; bases with no gene match: 15. CDR3 nucleotides: TGTGCCAGCAGCACCGGACTACCGGGACAGCGCGCTAACTATGGCTACACCTTC. It encodes CASSTGLPGQRANYGYTF.

V gene TRBV11-2 combines with J gene TRBJ2-5, with 9 bases aligning to TRBD2. The CDR3 runs 16 residues. Germline-derived CDR1 and CDR2 are SGHAT and FQNNGV. Germline trimming cut 1 base from V and 5 bases from J; bases unmatched to any gene: 8. CDR3 nucleotides: TGTGCCAGCAGCTTAGTTGCGGGAGGGCCTAGGGAGACCCAGTACTTC. Encoded protein: CASSLVAGGPRETQYF. The entire variable domain, with the rest obtained from reference TRBV11-2 and TRBJ2-5, is as follows: EAGVAQSPRYKIIEKRQSVAFWCNPISGHATLYWYQQILGQGPKLLIQFQNNGVVDDSQLPKDRFSAERLKGVDSTLKIQPAKLEDSAVYLCASSLVAGGPRETQYFGPGTRLLVL.

This clonotype was recorded a few times. This chain links TRBV6-2 or TRBV6-3 with TRBJ1-5; no definite D call. The CDR3 is 16 amino acids. With 5 bases removed from V and 1 base from J, the gap between germline ends came to 15 bases. Germline V gene lookup returns CDR1 MNHEY and CDR2 SVGEGT. The CDR3 here is CASSVRLAGSNQPQHF. CDR3 coding DNA: TGTGCCAGCAGTGTTCGACTGGCGGGAAGCAATCAGCCCCAGCATTTT.

This clonotype was counted many times. The CDR3 here is CASSFMRDTQYF. CDR3 bases: TGTGCCAGCAGTTTCATGAGAGATACGCAGTATTTT. The chain couples TRBV2 to TRBJ2-3; unclear D gene. There are 12 residues in the CDR3. V was clipped by 5 bases and J by 5 bases, with 8 bases between them. Per the germline V gene, CDR1 is SNHLY and CDR2 is FYNNEI.

This clonotype was counted a few times. A read error is possible here, since a much larger clone lies one base away. The chain is built from TRBV24-1 and TRBJ2-3, with 9 bases lining up with TRBD1. The CDR3 length is 16 residues. Germline V gene lookup returns CDR1 KGHDR and CDR2 SFDVKD. The CDR3 DNA reads as TGTGCCGCCAGTGACACAGGGGGCTTTAACACAGATACGCAGTATTTT. The encoded protein is CAASDTGGFNTDTQYF.

This clonotype has ten or more counts. This rearrangement joins TRBV7-9 to TRBJ2-7; D is possibly TRBD1 or TRBD2 (5 bases each). This CDR3 has 13 amino acids. With 5 bases removed from V and 7 bases from J, the gap between germline ends came to 15 bases. CDR1 and CDR2 (germline): SEHNR, FQNEAQ (reference sequence). The CDR3 DNA is TGTGCCAGCAGCGTCTCAGGGACGTCGGAGCAGTACTTC. Residues: CASSVSGTSEQYF.

In its sample, this clonotype was seen a few times. The chain links TRBV12-3 or TRBV12-4 to TRBJ2-7; D is unresolved. This CDR3 is 13 amino acids long. V was clipped by 2 bases and J by 2 bases, with 7 bases between them. This chain's CDR3 is CASSLLGTYEQYF. CDR3 nucleotides: TGTGCCAGCAGTTTACTGGGGACCTACGAGCAGTACTTC.

A remark on this clonotype: A far more abundant clone sits one base away, making this likely a read error. The chain employs TRBV11-1 and TRBJ2-7; D is possibly TRBD2 (6 bases). The CDR3 runs 14 residues. Germline assignment: CDR1 SGHAT and CDR2 FQDESV (reference sequence). The CDR3 loop reads CASSLIPGVGKQYF. The CDR3 DNA reads as TGCGCCAGCAGCTTGATCCCGGGAGTGGGTAAGCAGTACTTC.

V usage is TRBV19 and J usage is TRBJ1-4; TRBD1 matches 9 bases. This CDR3 is built from 16 residues. Per the germline V gene, CDR1 is LNHDA and CDR2 is SQIVND (reference sequence). J was trimmed by 4 bases and V by 5 bases; bases with no gene match: 8. CDR3 loop: CASSSRTGDFNEKLFF. CDR3 coding DNA: TGTGCCAGTAGTTCGCGGACAGGGGATTTTAATGAAAAACTGTTTTTT.

This clonotype has only a few counts. The chain links TRBV7-9 to TRBJ1-2, with D perhaps matching TRBD1 (6 bases). V gave up 5 bases and J gave up 3 bases, with 13 bases separating them. This CDR3 region has 14 residues. Germline CDR1 and CDR2: SEHNR and FQNEAQ (reference sequence). The CDR3 loop reads CASSQTGSDYGYTF. The CDR3 DNA follows: TGTGCCAGCAGCCAAACAGGGTCCGACTATGGCTACACCTTC.

This clonotype was recorded many times. The chain is built from TRBV2 and TRBJ1-2; no clear D. The V end was cut by 2 bases, the J end by 3 bases, with 7 bases between. From germline, CDR1 is SNHLY and CDR2 FYNNEI. The CDR3 covers 13 residues. As DNA, the CDR3 is TGTGCCAGCAGTGAATTCCTAGACTATGGCTACACCTTC. The encoded protein is CASSEFLDYGYTF.

In this sample, this clonotype turned up many times. The V gene is TRBV6-1, the J gene TRBJ2-7; 7 nucleotides match TRBD2. After removal of 5 bases from V and 0 bases from J, the junction contained 10 bases not matched to a gene. CDR3 length equals 16 residues. The germline V gene encodes CDR1 MNHNS and CDR2 SASEGT. This chain's CDR3 is CASSRGGGASSYEQYF. The CDR3, as DNA: TGTGCCAGCAGTCGAGGCGGGGGAGCCAGCTCCTACGAGCAGTACTTC.

The chain links TRBV7-9 to TRBJ1-1; D call uncertain. This CDR3 comprises 13 residues. Germline V CDR1 and CDR2: SEHNR, FQNEAQ (reference sequence). V was trimmed by 1 base and J by 0 bases, leaving 3 bases between them. In DNA form, the CDR3 reads TGTGCCAGCAGCTTAGTTGTGAACACTGAAGCTTTCTTT. Translated, it gives CASSLVVNTEAFF.

There are many counts of this clonotype. The genes are TRBV6-2 or TRBV6-3 and TRBJ2-7; perhaps TRBD2 as D (5 bases). V dropped 7 bases and J dropped 3 bases, with 7 bases sitting between them. The CDR3 is 11 residues long. Germline CDR1 MNHEY, CDR2 SVGEGT. In DNA, the CDR3 is TGTGCCAGCACCCGGGGCTACGAGCAGTACTTC. This translates into CASTRGYEQYF.

This clonotype was seen ten or more times. The chain is built from TRBV19 and TRBJ2-5, with D perhaps assigned TRBD1 or TRBD2 (5 bases each). CDR3 length: 16 amino acids. Germline values: CDR1 LNHDA, CDR2 SQIVND (reference sequence). The ends were cut back, 6 bases at V and 1 base at J, with 18 bases in the middle. CDR3 region: CASSPRDRHFQETQYF. The CDR3 nucleotides are TGTGCCAGTAGCCCCCGGGACCGACACTTCCAAGAGACCCAGTACTTC.

This clonotype occurred many times. Here the CDR3 reads CSTHSTLAGGPTSYNEQFF. For the CDR3, the DNA is TGCAGTACCCACTCTACGCTAGCGGGGGGCCCTACATCCTACAATGAGCAGTTCTTC. This chain uses TRBV20-1 with TRBJ2-1; TRBD2 agrees at 11 bases. Trimming cost V 8 bases and J 1 base; bases outside gene matches: 19. Germline V CDR1 and CDR2: DFQATT, SNEGSKA (reference sequence). The CDR3 extends over 19 amino acids.

V gene TRBV28 combines with J gene TRBJ1-1; 7 bases fit TRBD1. The germline CDR1 and CDR2 sequences are MDHEN and SYDVKM. The ends lost 3 bases at V and 2 bases at J; junction bases unmatched: 9. This CDR3 region has 16 residues. DNA for the CDR3: TGTGCCAGCAGTTTGCGACGGACAGGCATCAACACTGAAGCTTTCTTT. Translating it yields CASSLRRTGINTEAFF.